The 24 T cell receptor beta chains presented below share a single source sample, sequenced in a study of blood T cell repertoires in COVID-19. Repertoires were generated with immunoSEQ multiplex PCR, while TCRdb's copy carries only in-frame clones and drops some. The sample has over 75,000 clones; around 80% are singletons. The sequencing input was peripheral blood. These receptors were taken from a man aged 65 to 85 with acute or convalescent COVID-19.

V gene TRBV10-3 combines with J gene TRBJ2-7; 7 nucleotides match TRBD1. V was clipped by 8 bases and J by 0 bases; unmatched bases: 4. This CDR3 comprises 13 residues. CDR1 ENHRY and CDR2 SYGVKD come from the germline V gene. The chain's CDR3 is CAIGRDSSYEQYF. CDR3 nucleotide sequence: TGTGCCATCGGAAGGGACAGCTCCTACGAGCAGTACTTC.

V and J are TRBV11-1 and TRBJ2-1; TRBD2 matches 12 bases. The CDR3 is made up of 15 amino acids. J gave up 4 bases and V 5 bases, and 3 bases lay outside the gene matches. Germline V gives CDR1 SGHAT, CDR2 FQDESV (reference sequence). Here the CDR3 reads CASSGGLAGYNEQFF. The CDR3 DNA reads TGTGCCAGCAGCGGGGGACTAGCGGGTTACAATGAGCAGTTCTTC.

The chain carries TRBV7-2 and TRBJ1-6, with 7 bases that match TRBD1. In germline, CDR1 is SGHTA, CDR2 FQGNSA. The ends lost 2 bases at V and 13 bases at J; junction bases unmatched: 2. This CDR3 contains 12 residues. The CDR3 is CASSLTGVPLHF. CDR3 in DNA: TGTGCCAGCAGCTTAACAGGGGTCCCCCTCCACTTT.

The sample holds a few counts of this clone. V usage is TRBV29-1 and J usage is TRBJ2-3; 10 nucleotides align to TRBD1. Germline CDR1 SQVTM, CDR2 ANQGSEA. CDR3 length equals 14 residues. Trimming cost V 3 bases and J 2 bases; bases outside gene matches: 2. The DNA of the CDR3 is TGCAGCGTTGATGGGACAGGGGTCACAGATACGCAGTATTTT. Amino acids: CSVDGTGVTDTQYF.

The gene calls are TRBV6-1 and TRBJ1-2; D is possibly TRBD1 (6 bases). Germline CDR1 reads MNHNS; CDR2 reads SASEGT. The CDR3 contains 14 residues. V lost 1 base and J 7 bases, leaving 13 bases between the germline ends. The CDR3 region has the DNA TGTGCCAGCAGTGAAGTGGGGGGGCCCAGTGGCTACACCTTC. This encodes CASSEVGGPSGYTF.

On this clone itself: Germline is not matched at one junction end, which may reflect a read error. The chain carries TRBV7-9 and TRBJ1-1, with D possibly matching TRBD1 (5 bases). Looked up from germline, CDR1 is SEHNR and CDR2 is FQNEAQ (reference sequence). The CDR3 spans 13 residues. CDR3 bases: TGTGCCAGTAGCTTAGGGGCGAACACTGAAGCTTTCTTT. This translates into CASSLGANTEAFF.

The V call is TRBV5-1, the J call TRBJ2-3; 8 bases match TRBD1. The V segment lost 9 bases and the J segment 6 bases; nucleotides outside the gene matches: 15. Germline CDR1 reads SGHRS; CDR2 reads YFSETQ. The CDR3 runs 15 residues. CDR3 in DNA: TGCGCCACCTTCCTTGGGACAGGTGAAGGGGATACGCAGTATTTT. It specifies CATFLGTGEGDTQYF.

This chain joins TRBV28 and TRBJ1-2; a possible D gene is TRBD1 (5 bases). With 6 bases removed from V and 3 bases from J, the gap between germline ends came to 11 bases. CDR1 MDHEN and CDR2 SYDVKM come from the germline V gene. This CDR3 has 13 residues. The CDR3 DNA reads TGTGCCAGCAGACACGGACAAGACTATGGCTACACCTTC. As protein: CASRHGQDYGYTF.

V gene TRBV9 combines with J gene TRBJ1-1; TRBD1 is a possible D gene (6 bases). CDR1 is SGDLS and CDR2 is YYNGEE in the germline V gene. The V and J ends lost 3 bases and 5 bases respectively, with 20 bases between them. This CDR3 is 16 amino acids long. DNA for the CDR3: TGTGCCAGCAGCGCGAGAGCAGGGGCTTCGGGGACTGAAGCTTTCTTT. It specifies CASSARAGASGTEAFF.

V is TRBV18 and J is TRBJ1-5; D call uncertain. V was cut by 0 bases and J by 5 bases, with 5 bases left in between. CDR3 length: 13 amino acids. Germline V gene sequence: CDR1 KGHSH, CDR2 LQKENI. CDR3 in amino acids: CASSPPGDQPQHF. DNA of the CDR3: TGTGCCAGCTCACCACCTGGAGATCAGCCCCAGCATTTT.

The V gene is TRBV28, the J gene TRBJ1-1; TRBD1 agrees at 9 bases. This CDR3 region has 15 residues. The V gene end was trimmed by 4 bases and the J gene end by 4 bases; junction bases not matched to a gene: 7. Germline-derived CDR1 and CDR2 are MDHEN and SYDVKM. The CDR3, as DNA: TGTGCCAGCAGTTCCGGGGACAGGGTGGGCACTGAAGCTTTCTTT. As protein: CASSSGDRVGTEAFF.

As for this clone: The junction departs from germline at one end; a sequencing error may be responsible. The rearrangement links TRBV15 to TRBJ2-7; D possibly corresponds to TRBD1 (5 bases). Germline CDR1 reads LNHNV; CDR2 reads YYDKDF (reference sequence). The CDR3 loop spans 17 amino acids. This chain's CDR3 is CATRRGRGPGLLGEQYF. CDR3 coding DNA: TGTGCCACCAGAAGAGGTAGGGGCCCTGGCCTATTGGGCGAGCAGTACTTC.

This clone was found once. The V gene is TRBV4-1, the J gene TRBJ2-3; D may be TRBD2 (5 bases). Looked up from germline, CDR1 is MGHRA and CDR2 is YSYEKL. Trimming took 4 bases from V and 4 from J, leaving 15 bases between them. This CDR3 is built from 15 residues. The CDR3 nucleotides are TGCGCCAGCAGCCGAGACCCGGGGTTGGCAGATACGCAGTATTTT. This codes for CASSRDPGLADTQYF.

CDR3 coding DNA: TGTGCCAGCAGCGTTGATGAAGCGGGGGCCGGGGATACGCAGTATTTT. Translating gives CASSVDEAGAGDTQYF. This chain connects TRBV9 to TRBJ2-3; 8 nucleotides line up with TRBD2. V shed 2 bases, J shed 6 bases, and the junction held 11 bases outside the gene matches. Germline V gene lookup returns CDR1 SGDLS and CDR2 YYNGEE. The CDR3 is made up of 16 amino acids.

This sequence joins TRBV5-6 and TRBJ1-5; 12 nucleotides match TRBD1. The germline V gene encodes CDR1 SGHDT and CDR2 YYEEEE. The CDR3 extends over 16 amino acids. Unmatched junction bases numbered 6, after V lost 4 bases and J lost 4 bases. The chain's CDR3 is CASSGRDRGLNQPQHF. The CDR3 nucleotides are TGTGCCAGCAGCGGCCGGGACAGGGGGCTGAATCAGCCCCAGCATTTT.

This chain links TRBV5-5 with TRBJ2-3, with 9 bases aligning to TRBD2. After removal of 6 bases from V and 6 bases from J, the junction contained 23 bases not matched to a gene. CDR1 SGHKS and CDR2 YYEKEE come from the germline V gene (reference sequence). The CDR3 totals 19 residues. The CDR3 DNA is TGTGCCAGCAACCCCAAGGGCTTTGGGACTAGCCTTTATTCCGATACGCAGTATTTT. Protein sequence: CASNPKGFGTSLYSDTQYF. Combining the CDR3 with reference TRBV5-5 and TRBJ2-3 gives the whole variable domain DAGVTQSPTHLIKTRGQQVTLRCSPISGHKSVSWYQQVLGQGPQFIFQYYEKEERGRGNFPDRFSARQFPNYSSELNVNALLLGDSALYLCASNPKGFGTSLYSDTQYFGPGTRLTVL.

The V call is TRBV5-1, the J call TRBJ2-1, with TRBD2 matching 11 bases. The ends lost 2 bases at V and 7 bases at J; junction bases unmatched: 11. Germline V gene lookup returns CDR1 SGHRS and CDR2 YFSETQ. The CDR3 extends over 17 amino acids. CDR3: CASSFSPPGLAANEQFF. CDR3 bases: TGCGCCAGCAGCTTCTCTCCCCCGGGACTAGCGGCGAATGAGCAGTTCTTC. The whole variable domain, filled in from reference TRBV5-1 and TRBJ2-1, reads KAGVTQTPRYLIKTRGQQVTLSCSPISGHRSVSWYQQTPGQGLQFLFEYFSETQRNKGNFPGRFSGRQFSNSRSEMNVSTLELGDSALYLCASSFSPPGLAANEQFFGPGTRLTVL.

The rearrangement links TRBV4-1 to TRBJ1-1, with D unclear. The CDR3 extends over 13 amino acids. Looked up from germline, CDR1 is MGHRA and CDR2 is YSYEKL. Trimming removed 5 bases from V and 1 base from J, with 8 bases in between. The chain's CDR3 is CASSAGGNTEAFF. The CDR3 DNA sequence: TGCGCCAGCAGCGCCGGAGGGAACACTGAAGCTTTCTTT.

This clone showed up just a few times. The J gene is TRBJ1-2, the V gene TRBV5-6; TRBD1 aligns across 7 bases. After removal of 0 bases from V and 6 bases from J, the junction contained 11 bases not matched to a gene. The CDR3 consists of 16 residues. Germline values: CDR1 SGHDT, CDR2 YYEEEE. CDR3 in amino acids: CASSLVVAGQAHGYTF. For the CDR3, the DNA is TGTGCCAGCAGCTTGGTAGTTGCCGGACAGGCCCATGGCTACACCTTC.

The chain combines TRBV21-1 with TRBJ1-1; the table calls TRBD1, which could not be checked here. TRBV21-1 corresponds to a pseudogene. The CDR3 has 15 residues. As DNA, the CDR3 is TGTGCCAGCAGCAAAGGTCGGACAGAGAACACTGAAGCTTTCTTT. Its translation: CASSKGRTENTEAFF.

V usage is TRBV2 and J usage is TRBJ2-3; TRBD2 might be the D (5 bases). The CDR3 has 16 amino acids. Germline CDR1 reads SNHLY; CDR2 reads FYNNEI. V was shortened by 6 bases and J by 3 bases, with 19 bases between the two germline ends. The CDR3: CASRGSWAPLTDTQYF. CDR3 DNA: TGTGCCAGCAGGGGGAGCTGGGCTCCGCTAACAGATACGCAGTATTTT.

This clone came up a few times. The chain couples TRBV14 to TRBJ1-4, with D perhaps matching TRBD1 (5 bases). Germline V lookup: CDR1 SGHDN, CDR2 FVKESK. CDR3 length equals 13 residues. V gave up 6 bases and J gave up 8 bases, with 13 bases separating them. For the CDR3, the DNA is TGTGCCAGCAGAATCAGCGGGGGAGAAAAACTGTTTTTT. Protein product: CASRISGGEKLFF. Complete variable domain (other parts from reference TRBV14 and TRBJ1-4): EAGVTQFPSHSVIEKGQTVTLRCDPISGHDNLYWYRRVMGKEIKFLLHFVKESKQDESGMPNNRFLAERTGGTYSTLKVQPAELEDSGVYFCASRISGGEKLFFGSGTQLSVL.

The chain couples TRBV27 to TRBJ2-3; TRBD2 aligns across 12 bases. V trimming: 4 bases; J trimming: 2 bases; junction bases outside the gene matches: 4. This CDR3 spans 16 amino acids. Germline values: CDR1 MNHEY, CDR2 SMNVEV (reference sequence). For the CDR3, the DNA is TGTGCCAGCAGTTCAGGACTAGCGGGGACCACAGATACGCAGTATTTT. Translation: CASSSGLAGTTDTQYF.

The chain links TRBV27 to TRBJ1-6; D not certain. Trimming pared 2 bases from V and 14 bases from J, leaving 22 bases between. Germline V lookup: CDR1 MNHEY, CDR2 SMNVEV (reference sequence). The CDR3 is 16 amino acids. The CDR3 loop is CASSLTARRGLKTLHF. The CDR3, as DNA: TGTGCCAGCAGTTTAACCGCACGGCGAGGGTTGAAAACCCTCCACTTT.